These 9 T cell receptor beta chains share one sample of origin, sequenced in a study of blood T cells in healthy people across ages. A sample-barcoded 5' primer and a J-beta primer mix were used in a second PCR of about 6 to 11 cycles. MiXCR, run by TCRdb on the 5' RACE reads, gives a single entry per CDR3 protein. The sample has around 700,000 distinct CDR3 sequences, around a quarter seen once. These data also featured in a second study, about T cells of mothers and their children.

Sequencing was done on a sample of blood. These receptors all stem from a boy under 18 in good health.

V and J are TRBV20-1 and TRBJ2-6; no firm D call. This CDR3 contains 16 residues. Trimming stripped 6 bases from V and 0 bases from J, with 15 bases between. Germline CDR1 DFQATT, CDR2 SNEGSKA (reference sequence). CDR3 protein: CSATTRYSSGANVLTF. The CDR3 DNA follows: TGCAGTGCCACCACAAGGTATTCCTCTGGGGCCAACGTCCTGACTTTC.

The chain employs TRBV7-3 and TRBJ2-7, with a tentative D call TRBD2 (6 bases). Germline V gene data show CDR1 as SGHTA and CDR2 as FQGTGA. CDR3 length equals 15 residues. V lost 3 bases and J lost 4, with 16 bases in between. CDR3 sequence: CASSLMEGLRYEQYF. As DNA, the CDR3 is TGTGCCAGCAGCTTGATGGAGGGCCTAAGATACGAGCAGTACTTC.

This clonotype was observed a few times. The rearrangement uses TRBV5-1 and TRBJ2-3; the D gene is possibly TRBD2 (6 bases). The CDR3 spans 15 residues. Trimming took off 7 bases at V and 2 bases at J, with 17 bases between the two ends. CDR1 SGHRS and CDR2 YFSETQ come from the germline V gene. CDR3 in DNA: TGCGCCAGCGCCCCCCGGGACTCGGACACAGATACGCAGTATTTT. This encodes CASAPRDSDTDTQYF.

V usage is TRBV7-2 and J usage is TRBJ2-3; 12 bases are a match to TRBD2. Per the germline V gene, CDR1 is SGHTA and CDR2 is FQGNSA. CDR3 length: 17 amino acids. V lost 4 bases, J lost 3 bases, and 8 bases stayed unmatched. This CDR3 is CASSSGTSGPATDTQYF. CDR3 coding DNA: TGTGCCAGCAGCTCGGGGACTAGCGGGCCTGCTACAGATACGCAGTATTTT. Combining the CDR3 with reference TRBV7-2 and TRBJ2-3 gives the whole variable domain GAGVSQSPSNKVTEKGKDVELRCDPISGHTALYWYRQSLGQGLEFLIYFQGNSAPDKSGLPSDRFSAERTGGSVSTLTIQRTQQEDSAVYLCASSSGTSGPATDTQYFGPGTRLTVL.

V is TRBV5-1 and J is TRBJ2-3, with D unclear. V shed 4 bases and J shed 4 bases, with 10 bases lying between them. The CDR3 spans 13 residues. CDR1 and CDR2 from the germline V gene are SGHRS and YFSETQ. The CDR3 here is CASSISASDTQYF. DNA of the CDR3: TGCGCCAGCAGCATCTCCGCTTCAGATACGCAGTATTTT.

This clonotype was seen a few times. This rearrangement joins TRBV3-1 to TRBJ2-5; D is unclear. The end of the DNA is better explained by TRBJ2-7, so the J call may be wrong. Germline-derived CDR1 and CDR2 are LGHDT and YNNKEL (reference sequence). The CDR3 loop spans 12 amino acids. The CDR3 spells CASSATRYEQYF. For the CDR3, the DNA is TGTGCCAGCAGCGCGACCCGCTACGAGCAGTACTTC.

The chain has TRBV7-2 and TRBJ2-7; D unclear. Trimming removed 5 bases at V and 5 bases at J, with 10 bases between. This CDR3 spans 12 amino acids. CDR1 and CDR2 from the germline V gene are SGHTA and FQGNSA. CDR3 DNA sequence: TGTGCCAGCAGCCAACAAAAAAACGAGCAGTACTTC. This sequence encodes CASSQQKNEQYF.

This clonotype turned up a few times. This chain uses TRBV25-1 with TRBJ2-5, with D perhaps TRBD2 (5 bases). Germline V gene data show CDR1 as MGHDK and CDR2 as SYGVNS. This CDR3 contains 13 residues. Trimming left V 4 bases short and J 4 bases short, with 10 bases between. For the CDR3, the DNA is TGTGCCAGCAGTGGAGGGAGAGGAGAGACCCAGTACTTC. This sequence encodes CASSGGRGETQYF.

The chain links TRBV6-7 to TRBJ2-5; D call uncertain. TRBV6-7 qualifies as an ORF whose function is uncertain. V was shortened by 0 bases and J by 5 bases, with 7 bases between the two germline ends. This CDR3 region has 13 residues. CDR3 in amino acids: CASSYSIWETQYF. CDR3 DNA sequence: TGTGCCAGCAGTTACTCGATTTGGGAGACCCAGTACTTC.